Shown below are 6 T cell receptor beta chains from a single sample sequenced in a study of CD8+ T cells in alopecia areata. Investigators isolated RNA and reverse transcribed it into cDNA to act as the sequencing template. Here immunoSEQ multiplex PCR was the method, and the copy in TCRdb shows in-frame clones only, minus some. The repertoire has some 170,000 clones, around 50% of them found once; the top ten carry 14% to 15%. Sequences were derived from CD4+ T cells sorted from blood, sampled at week 0. The source of these receptors is a human donor with alopecia areata.

The chain links TRBV29-1 to TRBJ1-2, with a possible D match to TRBD1 (6 bases). V was trimmed by 3 bases and J by 5 bases, leaving 16 bases between them. Germline assignment: CDR1 SQVTM and CDR2 ANQGSEA. The CDR3 is 14 amino acids. CDR3 nucleotide sequence: TGCAGCGTTGACGACAGGATACAAGGGTATGGCTACACCTTC. Translated: CSVDDRIQGYGYTF.

V is TRBV5-1 and J is TRBJ1-2; no clear D gene. V was shortened by 0 bases and J by 2 bases, with 8 bases between the two germline ends. The CDR3 has 14 amino acids. CDR1 and CDR2 from the germline V gene are SGHRS and YFSETQ. The CDR3 is CASSLEALNYGYTF. CDR3 in DNA: TGCGCCAGCAGCTTGGAGGCGTTAAACTATGGCTACACCTTC. Complete variable domain (other parts from reference TRBV5-1 and TRBJ1-2): KAGVTQTPRYLIKTRGQQVTLSCSPISGHRSVSWYQQTPGQGLQFLFEYFSETQRNKGNFPGRFSGRQFSNSRSEMNVSTLELGDSALYLCASSLEALNYGYTFGSGTRLTVV.

This sequence joins TRBV19 and TRBJ2-7; D is uncertain. The V end lost 7 bases, the J end lost 3 bases, and 10 bases lay between the germline ends. Germline loops: CDR1 LNHDA, CDR2 SQIVND (reference sequence). This CDR3 region has 12 residues. The CDR3 loop is CASTSWDYEQYF. Here the CDR3 DNA reads TGTGCCAGTACTTCGTGGGACTACGAGCAGTACTTC.

The chain links TRBV9 to TRBJ2-2; 9 bases agree with TRBD2. This CDR3 is 14 amino acids long. The V gene's germline CDR1 is SGDLS and CDR2 YYNGEE. The V gene end was trimmed by 5 bases and the J gene end by 4 bases; junction bases not matched to a gene: 3. The CDR3 coding sequence is TGTGCCAGCAGAGCGGGGGGACTCACCGGGGAGCTGTTTTTT. As protein: CASRAGGLTGELFF.

The rearrangement uses TRBV20-1 and TRBJ1-2; D is uncertain. This CDR3 contains 10 residues. V lost 1 base and J 7 bases, leaving 4 bases between the germline ends. Germline V lookup: CDR1 DFQATT, CDR2 SNEGSKA (reference sequence). The CDR3 sequence: CSARVGGYTF. The CDR3 bases are TGCAGTGCTAGAGTGGGTGGCTACACCTTC.

This clone was found a few times. The chain carries TRBV30 and TRBJ2-5, with TRBD1 matching 8 bases. The ends lost 6 bases at V and 5 bases at J; junction bases unmatched: 8. The germline CDR1 and CDR2 sequences are GTSNPN and SVGIG (reference sequence). The CDR3 extends over 13 amino acids. The CDR3 bases are TGTGCCTGCGGGACAGGCGACGGGGAGACCCAGTACTTC. Translated, it gives CACGTGDGETQYF.